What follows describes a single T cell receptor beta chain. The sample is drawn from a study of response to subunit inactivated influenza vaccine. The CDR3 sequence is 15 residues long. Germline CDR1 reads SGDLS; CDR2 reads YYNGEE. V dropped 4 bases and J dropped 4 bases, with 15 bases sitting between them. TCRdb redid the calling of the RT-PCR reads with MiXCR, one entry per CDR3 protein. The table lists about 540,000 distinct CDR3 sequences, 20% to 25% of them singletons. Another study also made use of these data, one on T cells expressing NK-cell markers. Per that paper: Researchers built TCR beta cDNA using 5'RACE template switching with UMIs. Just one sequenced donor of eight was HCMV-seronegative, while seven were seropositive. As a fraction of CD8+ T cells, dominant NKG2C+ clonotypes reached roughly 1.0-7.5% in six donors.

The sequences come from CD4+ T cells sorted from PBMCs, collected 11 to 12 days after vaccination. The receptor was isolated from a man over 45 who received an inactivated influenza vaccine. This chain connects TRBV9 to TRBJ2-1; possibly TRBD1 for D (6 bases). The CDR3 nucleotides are TGTGCCAGCAGCCGAACCGGGACACAATACAATGAGCAGTTCTTC. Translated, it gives CASSRTGTQYNEQFF.